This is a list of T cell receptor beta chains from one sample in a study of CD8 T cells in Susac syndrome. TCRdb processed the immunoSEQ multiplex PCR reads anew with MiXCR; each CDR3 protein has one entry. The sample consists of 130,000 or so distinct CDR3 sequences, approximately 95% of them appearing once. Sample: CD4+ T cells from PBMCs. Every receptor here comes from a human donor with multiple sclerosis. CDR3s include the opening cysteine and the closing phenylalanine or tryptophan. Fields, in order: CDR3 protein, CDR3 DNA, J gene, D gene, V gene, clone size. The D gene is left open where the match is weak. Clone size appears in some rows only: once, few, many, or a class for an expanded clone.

cdr3_aa: CASSKGQDPTYEQYF
cdr3_nt: TGCGCCAGCAGCAAGGGACAGGACCCTACCTACGAGCAGTACTTC
j_call: TRBJ2-7
d_call: TRBD1
v_call: TRBV5-1
clone_size: NA

cdr3_aa: CASRTGGFTDTQYF
cdr3_nt: TGTGCCAGCAGAACTGGTGGGTTCACAGATACGCAGTATTTT
j_call: TRBJ2-3
d_call: NA
v_call: TRBV12-3/TRBV12-4
clone_size: once

cdr3_aa: CASSPLLAGTTYNEQFF
cdr3_nt: TGTGCCAGCTCACCATTGCTAGCGGGCACTACCTACAATGAGCAGTTCTTC
j_call: TRBJ2-1
d_call: TRBD2
v_call: TRBV18
clone_size: NA

cdr3_aa: CASSVGGDRTYEQYF
cdr3_nt: TGTGCCAGCAGCGTAGGGGGGGACAGGACCTACGAGCAGTACTTC
j_call: TRBJ2-7
d_call: TRBD1
v_call: TRBV9
clone_size: NA

cdr3_aa: CSAPRTSSYEQYF
cdr3_nt: TGCAGTGCTCCCCGGACTAGCTCCTACGAGCAGTACTTC
j_call: TRBJ2-7
d_call: TRBD2
v_call: TRBV20-1
clone_size: NA

cdr3_aa: CASSRRSRQHNEQFF
cdr3_nt: TGTGCCAGCAGCCGCCGATCTAGGCAGCACAATGAGCAGTTCTTC
j_call: TRBJ2-1
d_call: NA
v_call: TRBV7-2
clone_size: NA

cdr3_aa: CSAPIQGLNTEAFF
cdr3_nt: TGCAGTGCGCCTATACAGGGTTTGAACACTGAAGCTTTCTTT
j_call: TRBJ1-1
d_call: NA
v_call: TRBV20-1
clone_size: NA

cdr3_aa: CASSLATKETQYF
cdr3_nt: TGCGCCAGCAGCTTGGCTACTAAAGAGACCCAGTACTTC
j_call: TRBJ2-5
d_call: NA
v_call: TRBV5-1
clone_size: NA

cdr3_aa: CSVGEVQTQYF
cdr3_nt: TGCAGCGTTGGTGAGGTGCAGACCCAGTACTTC
j_call: TRBJ2-5
d_call: NA
v_call: TRBV29-1
clone_size: few

cdr3_aa: CASSQSGGVQNIQYF
cdr3_nt: TGCGCCAGCAGTCAATCAGGCGGGGTCCAAAACATTCAGTACTTC
j_call: TRBJ2-4
d_call: NA
v_call: TRBV23-1
clone_size: NA

cdr3_aa: CSGEGTTKNIQYF
cdr3_nt: TGCAGTGGTGAGGGTACAACCAAAAACATTCAGTACTTC
j_call: TRBJ2-4
d_call: NA
v_call: TRBV20-1
clone_size: NA

cdr3_aa: CSVDKTGMNTEAFF
cdr3_nt: TGCAGCGTGGACAAGACAGGGATGAACACTGAAGCTTTCTTT
j_call: TRBJ1-1
d_call: TRBD1
v_call: TRBV29-1
clone_size: NA

cdr3_aa: CASSVELAGNSEQFF
cdr3_nt: TGCGCCAGCAGCGTCGAACTAGCGGGTAACAGCGAGCAGTTCTTC
j_call: TRBJ2-1
d_call: TRBD2
v_call: TRBV5-1
clone_size: NA

cdr3_aa: CASSFRRFSTDTQYF
cdr3_nt: TGTGCCAGCAGCTTTCGGCGGTTTAGCACAGATACGCAGTATTTT
j_call: TRBJ2-3
d_call: NA
v_call: TRBV5-6
clone_size: NA

cdr3_aa: CAWSVRRENTEAFF
cdr3_nt: TGTGCCTGGAGTGTAAGGAGGGAGAACACTGAAGCTTTCTTT
j_call: TRBJ1-1
d_call: NA
v_call: TRBV30
clone_size: NA

cdr3_aa: CASREGGKSYNEQFF
cdr3_nt: TGTGCCAGCAGGGAGGGCGGGAAGTCCTACAATGAGCAGTTCTTC
j_call: TRBJ2-1
d_call: NA
v_call: TRBV28
clone_size: NA

cdr3_aa: CASASQGGLGSPLHF
cdr3_nt: TGCGCCAGCGCTTCACAGGGTGGTCTTGGGTCACCCCTCCACTTT
j_call: TRBJ1-6
d_call: NA
v_call: TRBV4-1
clone_size: NA

cdr3_aa: CSASLAVNYGYTF
cdr3_nt: TGCAGTGCTAGCTTAGCAGTTAACTATGGCTACACCTTC
j_call: TRBJ1-2
d_call: NA
v_call: TRBV20-1
clone_size: NA

cdr3_aa: CASSPTLRDLYEQYF
cdr3_nt: TGTGCCAGCAGCCCGACTCTTAGAGACCTCTACGAGCAGTACTTC
j_call: TRBJ2-7
d_call: NA
v_call: TRBV3-1
clone_size: NA

cdr3_aa: CSATDRVGGYTF
cdr3_nt: TGCAGCGCAACCGACAGGGTCGGCGGCTACACCTTC
j_call: TRBJ1-2
d_call: TRBD1
v_call: TRBV29-1
clone_size: NA

cdr3_aa: CSARDPGRAVSSYNEQFF
cdr3_nt: TGCAGTGCTAGAGATCCCGGGCGAGCCGTTAGCTCCTACAATGAGCAGTTCTTC
j_call: TRBJ2-1
d_call: NA
v_call: TRBV20-1
clone_size: NA

cdr3_aa: CASSLIPRGPEAFF
cdr3_nt: TGTGCCAGCAGTTTAATCCCCAGGGGGCCTGAAGCTTTCTTT
j_call: TRBJ1-1
d_call: TRBD1
v_call: TRBV28
clone_size: NA

cdr3_aa: CASSVNRGGRETQYF
cdr3_nt: TGTGCCAGCAGCGTAAATAGAGGGGGGCGAGAGACCCAGTACTTC
j_call: TRBJ2-5
d_call: NA
v_call: TRBV9
clone_size: NA

cdr3_aa: CASSQGAIYNEQFF
cdr3_nt: TGTGCCAGCTCACAGGGGGCTATCTACAATGAGCAGTTCTTC
j_call: TRBJ2-1
d_call: TRBD1
v_call: TRBV18
clone_size: NA

cdr3_aa: CSGSQGAGEETQYF
cdr3_nt: TGCAGCGGATCTCAGGGGGCGGGGGAAGAGACCCAGTACTTC
j_call: TRBJ2-5
d_call: NA
v_call: TRBV29-1
clone_size: NA

cdr3_aa: CSAPGTGGDEQYF
cdr3_nt: TGCAGTGCCCCCGGGACAGGGGGCGACGAGCAGTACTTC
j_call: TRBJ2-7
d_call: TRBD1
v_call: TRBV20-1
clone_size: NA

cdr3_aa: CASSATWDSRPEAFF
cdr3_nt: TGTGCCAGCAGCGCGACATGGGACAGCCGACCTGAAGCTTTCTTT
j_call: TRBJ1-1
d_call: TRBD1
v_call: TRBV9
clone_size: NA

cdr3_aa: CASRLGTGGGYTF
cdr3_nt: TGTGCCAGCAGACTCGGGACAGGGGGTGGCTACACCTTC
j_call: TRBJ1-2
d_call: TRBD1
v_call: TRBV12-3/TRBV12-4
clone_size: NA

cdr3_aa: CASSPGGTGGEETQYF
cdr3_nt: TGTGCCAGCAGCCCAGGAGGGACAGGGGGGGAAGAGACCCAGTACTTC
j_call: TRBJ2-5
d_call: TRBD1
v_call: TRBV7-6
clone_size: NA

cdr3_aa: CSARDYLKQGKLQETQYF
cdr3_nt: TGCAGTGCTAGAGATTACTTAAAACAGGGAAAACTTCAGGAGACCCAGTACTTC
j_call: TRBJ2-5
d_call: NA
v_call: TRBV20-1
clone_size: NA

cdr3_aa: CASSSYSGTGGEQFF
cdr3_nt: TGTGCCAGCAGCTCCTACTCCGGGACAGGGGGCGAGCAGTTCTTC
j_call: TRBJ2-1
d_call: TRBD1
v_call: TRBV9
clone_size: NA

cdr3_aa: CASSFETGGQPQHF
cdr3_nt: TGTGCCAGCAGTTTCGAGACAGGGGGGCAGCCCCAGCATTTT
j_call: TRBJ1-5
d_call: TRBD1
v_call: TRBV28
clone_size: NA

cdr3_aa: CASSRDGFYGYTF
cdr3_nt: TGCGCCAGCAGTCGGGACGGCTTCTATGGCTACACCTTC
j_call: TRBJ1-2
d_call: NA
v_call: TRBV4-1
clone_size: NA

cdr3_aa: CASSPGPSGGYTF
cdr3_nt: TGTGCCAGCAGTCCCGGGCCCTCAGGGGGCTACACCTTC
j_call: TRBJ1-2
d_call: NA
v_call: TRBV27
clone_size: NA

cdr3_aa: CSARSREPYEQYF
cdr3_nt: TGCAGTGCTAGATCGCGGGAGCCCTACGAGCAGTACTTC
j_call: TRBJ2-7
d_call: TRBD2
v_call: TRBV20-1
clone_size: NA

cdr3_aa: CASSQDKGMTYGYTF
cdr3_nt: TGTGCCAGCAGCCAAGATAAGGGGATGACCTATGGCTACACCTTC
j_call: TRBJ1-2
d_call: NA
v_call: TRBV3-1
clone_size: NA

cdr3_aa: CSARAAELGARKTQYF
cdr3_nt: TGCAGTGCTAGAGCCGCGGAACTAGGGGCCCGTAAGACCCAGTACTTC
j_call: TRBJ2-5
d_call: NA
v_call: TRBV20-1
clone_size: NA

cdr3_aa: CASTQRAGMGAKNIQYF
cdr3_nt: TGTGCCAGCACCCAACGGGCGGGGATGGGAGCCAAAAACATTCAGTACTTC
j_call: TRBJ2-4
d_call: NA
v_call: TRBV6-1
clone_size: NA

cdr3_aa: CSVVGSATNEKLFF
cdr3_nt: TGCAGCGTTGTGGGGAGCGCAACTAATGAAAAACTGTTTTTT
j_call: TRBJ1-4
d_call: NA
v_call: TRBV29-1
clone_size: NA

cdr3_aa: CASSVNSANTGELFF
cdr3_nt: TGTGCCAGCAGCGTAAACAGCGCGAACACCGGGGAGCTGTTTTTT
j_call: TRBJ2-2
d_call: NA
v_call: TRBV9
clone_size: NA

cdr3_aa: CASGAKSGEQYF
cdr3_nt: TGTGCCAGCGGGGCGAAGTCTGGTGAGCAGTACTTC
j_call: TRBJ2-7
d_call: NA
v_call: TRBV27
clone_size: NA

cdr3_aa: CSATTRDSDDRETQYF
cdr3_nt: TGCAGTGCTACCACCCGGGACTCCGATGATCGAGAGACCCAGTACTTC
j_call: TRBJ2-5
d_call: NA
v_call: TRBV20-1
clone_size: NA

cdr3_aa: CSAIYRDEKTQYF
cdr3_nt: TGCAGTGCCATATACAGGGATGAAAAGACCCAGTACTTC
j_call: TRBJ2-5
d_call: NA
v_call: TRBV20-1
clone_size: NA

cdr3_aa: CSVVEMGDTQYF
cdr3_nt: TGCAGCGTTGTTGAGATGGGGGATACGCAGTATTTT
j_call: TRBJ2-3
d_call: NA
v_call: TRBV29-1
clone_size: few

cdr3_aa: CASSLTRTASNSPLHF
cdr3_nt: TGTGCCAGCAGTCTTACTCGGACAGCTTCCAATTCACCCCTCCACTTT
j_call: TRBJ1-6
d_call: NA
v_call: TRBV7-9
clone_size: NA

cdr3_aa: CATSGRAVGTDTQYF
cdr3_nt: TGTGCCACCAGCGGGAGGGCGGTTGGCACAGATACGCAGTATTTT
j_call: TRBJ2-3
d_call: TRBD2
v_call: TRBV24-1
clone_size: NA

cdr3_aa: CATSDLSKGALQETQYF
cdr3_nt: TGTGCCACCAGTGATTTGTCCAAGGGGGCCCTCCAAGAGACCCAGTACTTC
j_call: TRBJ2-5
d_call: TRBD1
v_call: TRBV24-1
clone_size: NA

cdr3_aa: CASSRGGTGDRMAQYF
cdr3_nt: TGTGCCAGCAGTCGCGGCGGGACTGGTGATCGCATGGCGCAGTATTTT
j_call: TRBJ2-3
d_call: NA
v_call: TRBV3-1
clone_size: NA

cdr3_aa: CATSDFASQPQHF
cdr3_nt: TGTGCCACCAGTGATTTTGCCAGTCAGCCCCAGCATTTT
j_call: TRBJ1-5
d_call: NA
v_call: TRBV24-1
clone_size: NA

cdr3_aa: CASSLRGQGTEQYF
cdr3_nt: TGTGCCAGCAGTTTAAGGGGACAGGGCACCGAGCAGTACTTC
j_call: TRBJ2-7
d_call: TRBD1
v_call: TRBV27
clone_size: once

cdr3_aa: CARPTERVAYNEQFF
cdr3_nt: TGTGCCAGACCAACGGAGCGGGTAGCCTACAATGAGCAGTTCTTC
j_call: TRBJ2-1
d_call: NA
v_call: TRBV9
clone_size: NA

cdr3_aa: CSASRGRPTDTQYF
cdr3_nt: TGCAGTGCCAGCCGGGGTAGACCAACAGATACGCAGTATTTT
j_call: TRBJ2-3
d_call: NA
v_call: TRBV20-1
clone_size: NA

cdr3_aa: CASGSVHYGYTF
cdr3_nt: TGTGCCAGCGGGAGCGTCCACTATGGCTACACCTTC
j_call: TRBJ1-2
d_call: NA
v_call: TRBV2
clone_size: NA

cdr3_aa: CASSFSGTGGAEPQHF
cdr3_nt: TGCGCCAGCAGCTTTTCCGGGACAGGGGGCGCGGAGCCCCAGCATTTT
j_call: TRBJ1-5
d_call: TRBD1
v_call: TRBV5-1
clone_size: NA

cdr3_aa: CSASSPGTHRVYEQYF
cdr3_nt: TGCAGTGCTAGCAGCCCAGGGACCCACAGGGTCTACGAGCAGTACTTC
j_call: TRBJ2-7
d_call: NA
v_call: TRBV20-1
clone_size: NA

cdr3_aa: CASSQDPPGGIAETQYF
cdr3_nt: TGCGCCAGCAGCCAAGATCCCCCAGGGGGCATAGCGGAGACCCAGTACTTC
j_call: TRBJ2-5
d_call: TRBD1
v_call: TRBV4-3
clone_size: NA

cdr3_aa: CSVERTGGYEQYF
cdr3_nt: TGCAGCGTTGAAAGGACAGGGGGCTACGAGCAGTACTTC
j_call: TRBJ2-7
d_call: TRBD1
v_call: TRBV29-1
clone_size: NA